The rows below give T cell receptor beta chains drawn from one sample of a study of blood T cell repertoires in COVID-19. Clones were sequenced by immunoSEQ multiplex PCR, and TCRdb holds only the in-frame ones, with some missing. The table lists about 170,000 clones, approximately 86% of them singletons, with just over 2.5% in the top ten. The source material was peripheral blood. The receptors originated from a woman aged 80 or over with COVID-19, enrolled during active disease. Each CDR3 is given with its conserved first and last residue. A D gene is named only where the DNA matches it firmly.

>.|TRBJ1-5|TRBV24-1
CAIHNGQINQPQHF
TGTGCCATCCACAACGGACAGATCAATCAGCCCCAGCATTTT
>TRBD1|TRBJ2-2|TRBV27
CASRRTGAGELFF
TGTGCCAGCAGGCGTACAGGGGCCGGGGAGCTGTTTTTT
>TRBD1|TRBJ1-3|TRBV9
CASSVLDRGAGNTIYF
TGTGCCAGCAGCGTACTGGACAGGGGGGCTGGAAACACCATATATTTT
>.|TRBJ1-2|TRBV2
CASSSYGNYGYTF
TGTGCCAGCAGTTCGTATGGCAACTATGGCTACACCTTC
>.|TRBJ1-1|TRBV4-1
CASSRGEADDTEAFF
TGCGCCAGCAGCCGAGGGGAGGCAGACGACACTGAAGCTTTCTTT
>TRBD1|TRBJ1-3|TRBV28
CASSLQGAPGNTIYF
TGTGCCAGCAGTTTACAGGGGGCCCCGGGAAACACCATATATTTT
>TRBD1|TRBJ1-3|TRBV6-2/TRBV6-3
CASSLGTVGNTIYF
TGTGCCAGCAGTCTCGGGACAGTCGGAAACACCATATATTTT
>TRBD2|TRBJ2-3|TRBV16
CASSGLAGRGGTDTQYF
TGTGCCAGCAGCGGACTAGCGGGACGAGGTGGCACAGATACGCAGTATTTT
>TRBD1|TRBJ2-3|TRBV6-5
CASSYGDRGGPQYF
TGTGCCAGCAGTTACGGGGACAGGGGTGGTCCGCAGTATTTT
>.|TRBJ1-1|TRBV18
CASSPPAYRDAFF
TGTGCCAGCTCACCACCAGCCTACAGGGACGCTTTCTTT
>.|TRBJ2-1|TRBV20-1
CSASNAMSEQFF
TGCAGTGCTAGTAACGCAATGAGTGAGCAGTTCTTC
>.|TRBJ2-2|TRBV18
CASSPQQAGELFF
TGTGCCAGCTCACCACAGCAAGCCGGGGAGCTGTTTTTT
>.|TRBJ2-2|TRBV27
CASSFAGGLNTGELFF
TGTGCCAGCAGTTTCGCAGGAGGCTTAAACACCGGGGAGCTGTTTTTT
>TRBD2|TRBJ2-7|TRBV5-5
CASSLGLAGANEQYF
TGTGCCAGCAGCCTAGGACTAGCGGGAGCTAACGAGCAGTACTTC
>.|TRBJ1-4|TRBV7-2
CASSLARGEGEKLFF
TGTGCCAGCAGCTTAGCGCGGGGAGAAGGAGAAAAACTGTTTTTT
>.|TRBJ1-1|TRBV6-5
CASSYGWETEAFF
TGTGCCAGCAGTTACGGATGGGAGACTGAAGCTTTCTTT
>.|TRBJ2-7|TRBV27
CASSSRGYEQYF
TGTGCCAGCAGTTCCCGCGGGTACGAGCAGTACTTC
>.|TRBJ1-4|TRBV5-8
CASSLGTHNEKLFF
TGTGCCAGCAGCTTGGGCACACATAATGAAAAACTGTTTTTT
>TRBD2|TRBJ2-1|TRBV7-2
CASSFLLADSYNEQFF
TGTGCCAGCAGCTTCCTACTAGCGGACTCCTACAATGAGCAGTTCTTC
>TRBD1|TRBJ2-5|TRBV7-9
CASSPNLQGALETQYF
TGTGCCAGCAGCCCAAACCTACAGGGGGCGTTGGAGACCCAGTACTTC
>.|TRBJ2-2|TRBV6-6
CASSSEGGSTGELFF
TGTGCCAGCAGTTCCGAAGGGGGAAGCACCGGGGAGCTGTTTTTT
>.|TRBJ1-4|TRBV2
CASNNNGGEKLFF
TGTGCCAGCAACAATAACGGGGGGGAAAAACTGTTTTTT
>.|TRBJ1-5|TRBV10-3
CAISESSYNQPQHF
TGTGCCATCAGTGAGTCTAGTTACAATCAGCCCCAGCATTTT
>TRBD1|TRBJ2-7|TRBV4-2
CASSQGGTGGTYEQYF
TGTGCCAGCAGCCAAGGGGGTACAGGGGGCACCTACGAGCAGTACTTC
>.|TRBJ2-2|TRBV7-2
CASSLGGANTGELFF
TGTGCCAGCAGCTTAGGAGGAGCGAACACCGGGGAGCTGTTTTTT
>TRBD1|TRBJ1-5|TRBV19
CASSETGLSNQPQHF
TGTGCCAGTAGTGAGACAGGGCTTAGCAATCAGCCCCAGCATTTT
>TRBD2|TRBJ2-1|TRBV4-3
CASSQSPTSGGNEQFF
TGCGCCAGCAGCCAATCTCCGACTAGCGGGGGCAATGAGCAGTTCTTC
>.|TRBJ2-3|TRBV7-9
CASSPGLRTDTQYF
TGTGCCAGCAGCCCGGGACTTCGCACAGATACGCAGTATTTT
>TRBD1|TRBJ2-7|TRBV29-1
CSVFRTGGPEQYF
TGCAGCGTTTTCCGGACAGGGGGACCCGAGCAGTACTTC
>.|TRBJ2-5|TRBV6-5
CASSRTSQETQYF
TGTGCCAGCAGTAGGACAAGCCAAGAGACCCAGTACTTC
>.|TRBJ1-6|TRBV27
CASQDSQGSSYNSPLHF
TGTGCCAGCCAGGACAGTCAAGGTAGCTCCTATAATTCACCCCTCCACTTT